The 8 T cell receptor beta chains below all came from one sample that was sequenced in a study of T cell repertoires in cytomegalovirus infection. Their cognate antigens are unknown. Each CDR3 protein is one row after TCRdb ran MiXCR on the reads. The sample has about 570,000 distinct CDR3 sequences, almost 40% seen once. Material: cultured PBMCs, obtained from culture after CMV antigen stimulation. These receptors were taken from a human donor in good health (CMV status not recorded). Some clones in this sample may be carry-over from other donors' samples.

The V and J genes are TRBV7-2 and TRBJ1-5; D not certain. Germline V gene sequence: CDR1 SGHTA, CDR2 FQGNSA. Deletions cut 5 bases from V and 7 bases from J, with 12 bases between. The CDR3 runs to 13 residues. The CDR3, as DNA: TGTGCCAGCAGCCCAGGTGGTTGGCAGCCCCAGCATTTT. As protein: CASSPGGWQPQHF.

This chain joins TRBV3-1 and TRBJ2-2; D uncertain. The CDR3 loop spans 12 amino acids. Germline-derived CDR1 and CDR2 are LGHDT and YNNKEL (reference sequence). Between the trimmed V and J ends, which lost 3 bases and 6 bases, there was a span of 5 bases. The CDR3 region is CASSQFSGELFF. For the CDR3, the DNA is TGTGCCAGCAGCCAGTTTTCCGGGGAGCTGTTTTTT.

The rearrangement uses TRBV7-9 and TRBJ2-1; D remains unclear. Deletions cut 6 bases from V and 6 bases from J, with 9 bases between. The germline V gene encodes CDR1 SEHNR and CDR2 FQNEAQ (reference sequence). The CDR3 is 12 residues long. CDR3 sequence: CASSLERNEQFF. For the CDR3, the DNA is TGTGCCAGCAGTCTAGAACGCAATGAGCAGTTCTTC.

This clonotype was seen just once. The chain uses TRBV2 and TRBJ1-1; maybe TRBD1 (6 bases). The germline V gene has CDR1 SNHLY and CDR2 FYNNEI. CDR3 length: 13 amino acids. V was pared by 6 bases and J by 8 bases, with 16 bases between. As DNA, the CDR3 is TGTGCCAGCAGAGGGGGAGGGCTACCCGAAGCTTTCTTT. Protein sequence: CASRGGGLPEAFF.

This chain connects TRBV28 to TRBJ1-2, with 9 bases aligning to TRBD1. Per germline, CDR1 MDHEN and CDR2 SYDVKM. With 6 bases clipped from V and 5 bases from J, the junction kept 7 bases outside the gene matches. This CDR3 region has 14 residues. The chain's CDR3 is CASRSPGTGYGYTF. The CDR3 DNA is TGTGCCAGCAGATCCCCCGGGACAGGGTATGGCTACACCTTC.

The chain recombines TRBV15 with TRBJ1-2, with D perhaps TRBD1 (6 bases). CDR1 and CDR2 from the germline V gene are LNHNV and YYDKDF (reference sequence). Trimming took off 2 bases at V and 4 bases at J, with 17 bases between the two ends. The CDR3 consists of 16 residues. The chain's CDR3 is CATSRSMTGLTYGYTF. The DNA of the CDR3 is TGTGCCACCAGCAGATCGATGACAGGCCTCACCTATGGCTACACCTTC.

This clonotype occurred many times. An end of the junction differs from the germline gene, which may be a read error. The chain carries TRBV4-3 and TRBJ2-7, with 8 bases aligning to TRBD1. The CDR3 length is 14 residues. Germline V gene sequence: CDR1 LGHNA, CDR2 YSLEER. In DNA form, the CDR3 reads TGTGCCAGCAGCCAGGGGACAGGAACCTACGAGCAGTACTTC. Residues: CASSQGTGTYEQYF.

This clonotype was counted between two and nine times. The chain has TRBV20-1 and TRBJ1-1; perhaps TRBD1 as D (6 bases). V was clipped by 2 bases and J by 3 bases, with 16 bases between them. CDR3 length: 15 residues. Per germline, CDR1 DFQATT and CDR2 SNEGSKA (reference sequence). CDR3 in DNA: TGCAGTGCTAGATCGTATGGAGAGGGGGACACTGAAGCTTTCTTT. This gives the protein CSARSYGEGDTEAFF.